A selection of T cell receptor beta chains follows, all from one sample in a study of human T cells and chemical hapten exposure. TCRdb called the RACE reads again in MiXCR, with one record for every CDR3 protein. Here the sample spans about 350,000 distinct CDR3 sequences, about 6.3% being singletons. Here the sequenced sample was whole blood, taken in connection with sensitization to the hapten diphenylcyclopropenone (DPC). All receptors derive from a woman in her late teens or twenties with alopecia areata. Some clones in this sample may be carry-over from other donors' samples. CDR3s include the opening cysteine and the closing phenylalanine or tryptophan. A D gene is named only where the DNA matches it firmly. Rows give clone size only sometimes, using once, few, many, or a class for an expanded clone.

TRBJ2-3 14 TRBV6-6 many - TGTGCCAGCAGTTCTCACACACCGAGAGATACGCAGTATTTT CASSSHTPRDTQYF
TRBJ2-7 14 TRBV7-2 - - TGTGCCAGCAGCTTACACGGACGGCCCTACGAGCAGTACTTC CASSLHGRPYEQYF
TRBJ1-4 15 TRBV3-1 few TRBD1 TGTGCCAGCAGCCAAGAGGGGACAGGGACTAAAAAACTGTTTTTT CASSQEGTGTKKLFF
TRBJ1-2 14 TRBV10-3 many TRBD1 TGTGCCATCAAACCGGGACAGGGAAGATATGGCTACACCTTC CAIKPGQGRYGYTF
TRBJ1-4 14 TRBV12-3/TRBV12-4 many - TGTGCCAGCAGTCCTTCGGACATTTATGAAAAACTGTTTTTT CASSPSDIYEKLFF
TRBJ2-3 14 TRBV20-1 many - TGCAGTGCACTAGGACAGAAGAGCACAGATACGCAGTATTTT CSALGQKSTDTQYF
TRBJ1-5 16 TRBV12-3/TRBV12-4 - TRBD1 TGTGCCAGCAGTTTTGACCTGACAGGGGGCGATCAGCCCCAGCATTTT CASSFDLTGGDQPQHF
TRBJ2-7 13 TRBV18 - TRBD1 TGTGCCAGCTCACCGGGACAGTCTTGGGAGCAGTACTTC CASSPGQSWEQYF
TRBJ2-3 13 TRBV28 few - TGTGCCAGCAGTTTACGGGTCCCAGATACGCAGTATTTT CASSLRVPDTQYF
TRBJ2-1 12 TRBV4-1 - - TGCGCCAGCAGCCAAGTAAACAATGAGCAGTTCTTC CASSQVNNEQFF
TRBJ1-1 15 TRBV12-3/TRBV12-4 many TRBD1 TGTGCCAGCAGTCTATCACAGGGGACGGGCACTGAAGCTTTCTTT CASSLSQGTGTEAFF
TRBJ1-4 15 TRBV20-1 - - TGCAGTGCTAGGGCCTCCGGGACTGCGGACGAAAAACTGTTTTTT CSARASGTADEKLFF
TRBJ1-1 13 TRBV6-5 many - TGTGCCAGCAGGAATACGAGGGAGACTGAAGCTTTCTTT CASRNTRETEAFF
TRBJ1-5 15 TRBV7-2 many - TGTGCCAGCAGCTTAGATGCGGGCTCAGGACAGCCCCAGCATTTT CASSLDAGSGQPQHF
TRBJ1-2 13 TRBV12-3/TRBV12-4 - - TGTGCCAGCAGTCTGATGACAGAGACTGGCTACACCTTC CASSLMTETGYTF
TRBJ2-2 14 TRBV28 few TRBD1 TGTGCCAGCAGTCCACAGGGGTTCACCGGGGAGCTGTTTTTT CASSPQGFTGELFF
TRBJ1-1 15 TRBV29-1 many TRBD1 TGCAGCGTCGCACACATTGGGACAGGGGCTCCTGAAGCTTTCTTT CSVAHIGTGAPEAFF
TRBJ2-3 12 TRBV12-3/TRBV12-4 many - TGTGCCAGCACTCGGGGTTTAGATACGCAGTATTTT CASTRGLDTQYF
TRBJ2-1 13 TRBV6-5 - TRBD2 TGTGCCAGCTCCACCCGGGGGGATTATGAGCAGTTCTTC CASSTRGDYEQFF
TRBJ2-5 16 TRBV7-2 - TRBD2 TGTGCCAGCAGCTCCCCCTCCGGGGGGGCAGCAGAGACCCAGTACTTC CASSSPSGGAAETQYF
TRBJ2-2 12 TRBV29-1 many - TGCAGCATTTGGACTTACACCGGGGAGCTGTTTTTT CSIWTYTGELFF
TRBJ1-5 16 TRBV4-1 - TRBD1 TGCGCCAGCAGCCAGATGGGGGGACAGGGCAATCAGCCCCAGCATTTT CASSQMGGQGNQPQHF
TRBJ1-5 15 TRBV5-6 - TRBD1 TGTGCCAGCACCTTTAGACAGGGGCGAGATCAGCCCCAGCATTTT CASTFRQGRDQPQHF
TRBJ1-1 15 TRBV20-1 - TRBD1 TGCAGTGCTGCCCCAGGGGGTTTGATGAACACTGAAGCTTTCTTT CSAAPGGLMNTEAFF
TRBJ1-5 14 TRBV20-1 medium-sized - TGCAGTGCTAGAGAAGGGCAGATCAATCAGCCCCAGCATTTT CSAREGQINQPQHF
TRBJ2-1 17 TRBV6-5 few TRBD1 TGTGCCAGCTCCTCTCTGGCGGCCGGGACAGGTTACAATGAGCAGTTCTTC CASSSLAAGTGYNEQFF
TRBJ2-7 15 TRBV28 few - TGTGCCAGCAAATCCGACAGGTCTATGGTCTACGAGCAGTACTTC CASKSDRSMVYEQYF
TRBJ1-5 13 TRBV3-1 - - TGTGCCAGCAGCCCCAGGTACAATCAGCCCCAGCATTTT CASSPRYNQPQHF
TRBJ2-7 14 TRBV6-5 many - TGTGCCAGCAGTTACTCTGGCAGAGCCTACGAGCAGTACTTC CASSYSGRAYEQYF
TRBJ2-5 14 TRBV2 few - TGTGCCAGCAGGATTAGGGACTTACAAGAGACCCAGTACTTC CASRIRDLQETQYF
TRBJ2-7 14 TRBV10-3 - TRBD1 TGTGCCATCAGTGAGGGACAGGCTTCCTACGAGCAGTACTTC CAISEGQASYEQYF
TRBJ1-5 14 TRBV6-2/TRBV6-3 many - TGTGCCAGCAGTTCGGCCAGGGTCGATGGGCCCCAGCATTTT CASSSARVDGPQHF
TRBJ2-3 16 TRBV9 - TRBD2 TGTGCCAGCAGCCCCCGAGGGCGGGGGAGCACAGATACGCAGTATTTT CASSPRGRGSTDTQYF
TRBJ1-1 14 TRBV6-5 many - TGTGCCAGCAGTTACTCGAGACTGAACACTGAAGCTTTCTTT CASSYSRLNTEAFF
TRBJ2-3 13 TRBV9 once - TGTGCCAGCAGCGTAACCGTTACAGATACGCAGTATTTT CASSVTVTDTQYF
TRBJ1-6 15 TRBV9 many - TGTGCCAGCAGCGTGGCGTCTTCTCATAATTCACCCCTCCACTTT CASSVASSHNSPLHF